This T cell receptor (beta chain) was sequenced in a study of identical twins. Study-wide results and caveats: Analyses of zero insertions could, in part, be confounded by invariant MAIT and iNKT cells.

Unique molecular identifiers were present on the cDNA, which also gained a universal primer site by template switching. TCRdb processed the 5' RACE reads anew with MiXCR; each CDR3 protein has one entry. The table shows nearly 900,000 distinct CDR3 sequences, with 9% to 15% occurring only once. This clonotype was seen more than once but under ten times. What it binds is unknown. Germline CDR1 and CDR2: LNHNV and YYDKDF (reference sequence). V shed 3 bases and J shed 7 bases, with 15 bases lying between them. CDR3 length: 15 amino acids. A further study also used this sample, focusing on yellow fever vaccine responses in identical twins.

J is TRBJ1-4 and V is TRBV15; the D gene is possibly TRBD1 (6 bases). The source is a woman under 30 in good health. Specimen: PBMCs. CDR3 sequence (DNA): TGTGCCACCAGCAGGGGAGGCAGGGGTGGTGAAAAACTGTTTTTT. It encodes CATSRGGRGGEKLFF.